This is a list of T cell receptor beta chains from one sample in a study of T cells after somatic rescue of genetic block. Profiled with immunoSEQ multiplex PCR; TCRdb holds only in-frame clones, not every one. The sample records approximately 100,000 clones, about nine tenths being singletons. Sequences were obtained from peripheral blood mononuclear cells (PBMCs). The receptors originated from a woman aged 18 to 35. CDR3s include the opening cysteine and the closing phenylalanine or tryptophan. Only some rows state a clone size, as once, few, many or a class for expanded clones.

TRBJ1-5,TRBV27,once,CASSIMGGNQPQHF
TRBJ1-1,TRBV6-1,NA,CASSEKDNTEAFF
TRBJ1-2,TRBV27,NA,CASSLSISPGRFGGYTF
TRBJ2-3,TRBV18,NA,CASSPTGTGVTDTQYF
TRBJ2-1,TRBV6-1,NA,CASSELAGGHNEQFF
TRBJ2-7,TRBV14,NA,CASSLKSGGAEQYF
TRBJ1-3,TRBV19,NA,CASSIVGAGTTGNTIYF
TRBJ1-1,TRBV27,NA,CASRSGAMNTEAFF
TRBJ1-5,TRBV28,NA,CATTGFYSNQPQHF
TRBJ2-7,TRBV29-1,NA,CSAGGDYEQYF
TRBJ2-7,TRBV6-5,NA,CASGLSNEQYF
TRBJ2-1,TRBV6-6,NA,CASIPGPNTYNEQFF
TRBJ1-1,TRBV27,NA,CASLRGGINTEAFF
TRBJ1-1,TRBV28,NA,CASSRQGNTEAFF